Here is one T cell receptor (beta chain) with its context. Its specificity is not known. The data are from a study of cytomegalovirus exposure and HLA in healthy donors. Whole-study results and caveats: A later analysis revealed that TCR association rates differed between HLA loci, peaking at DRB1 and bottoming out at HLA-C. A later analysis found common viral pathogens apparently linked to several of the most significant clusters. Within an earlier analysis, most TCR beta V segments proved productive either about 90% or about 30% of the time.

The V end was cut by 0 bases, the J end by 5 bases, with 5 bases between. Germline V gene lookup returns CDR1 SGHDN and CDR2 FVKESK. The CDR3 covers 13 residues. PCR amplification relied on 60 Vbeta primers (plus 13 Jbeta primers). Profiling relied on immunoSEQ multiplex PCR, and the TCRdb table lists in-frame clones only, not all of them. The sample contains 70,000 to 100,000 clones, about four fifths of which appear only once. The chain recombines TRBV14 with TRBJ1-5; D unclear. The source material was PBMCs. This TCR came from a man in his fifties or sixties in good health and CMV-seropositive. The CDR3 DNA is TGTGCCAGCAGCCAAGACTATCATCAGCCCCAGCATTTT. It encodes CASSQDYHQPQHF.